This note documents a single T cell receptor beta chain sequence. No antigen is known for it. Regarding treatment: about 20 received Ad26.COV2.S at low or high dose, single or two shots; roughly 5 received placebo; per-sample allocation not given. Each sample was drawn 63 days after the first injection (of vaccine or placebo). The study used a vaccine consisting of an Ad26 vector that expressed Wuhan-strain SARS-CoV-2 spike. The entry originates in a study of Ad26.COV2.S vaccination and SARS-CoV-2 variants. As for the study in general: Ad26.COV2.S, an intramuscular injection, was given once or twice 56 days apart. Study-level findings and limits: Placebo recipients and vaccine recipients were similar in non-spike TCR breadth.

Repertoires were generated with immunoSEQ multiplex PCR, while TCRdb's copy carries only in-frame clones and drops some. The sample contains about 280,000 clones, around 87% of which appear only once. This CDR3 contains 16 residues. Germline CDR1 SQVTM, CDR2 ANQGSEA. Trimming removed 6 bases at V and 1 base at J, with 21 bases between. The J gene is TRBJ1-1, the V gene TRBV29-1; the D gene is possibly TRBD1 (6 bases). Here the sequenced sample was peripheral blood, taken in a trial of Ad26.COV2.S vaccine versus placebo. The receptor's source is a person aged 18-60 years who received the Ad26.COV2.S COVID-19 vaccine or a placebo. The CDR3 DNA follows: TGCAGCGTCGCGGGATTGGGGGGGGCGGCGAACACTGAAGCTTTCTTT. Its translation: CSVAGLGGAANTEAFF.